The entry below describes one TCR beta chain. The CDR3 has 16 residues. V was cut by 2 bases and J by 8 bases, with 21 bases left in between. Germline assignment: CDR1 LNHDA and CDR2 SQIVND (reference sequence). Profiling relied on immunoSEQ multiplex PCR, and the TCRdb table lists in-frame clones only, not all of them. The sample has roughly 1,600,000 clones; 98% are singletons. This sample is drawn from a study of shared clonotypes between healthy human individuals. The clonotype was recovered from a man aged 25 to 40 in good health. This chain joins TRBV19 and TRBJ1-2; D remains ambiguous. The specimen was naive CD4+ T cells sorted from blood. Subset in this sample: CD45RA+ positively selected. The CDR3 nucleotides read TGTGCCAGTAGTATAAGCCTTATAAGGTCGGAATCCGGCTACACCTTC. Its translation: CASSISLIRSESGYTF.